This T cell receptor beta chain was sequenced for a study of blood T cell repertoires in COVID-19. Overall study context: Specimens from acute and convalescent COVID-19 originated in the United States, Italy and Spain. From T cells, B-cell-depleted T cells, or PBMCs came the material, which was cDNA or gDNA.

This CDR3 contains 14 residues. CDR1 LGHDT and CDR2 YNNKEL come from the germline V gene (reference sequence). V shed 1 base and J shed 0 bases, with 6 bases lying between them. Original analysis: Amplification of reference gene primers was used by the study to estimate nucleated cell counts. Method: immunoSEQ multiplex PCR; TCRdb's copy keeps in-frame clones and lacks some. Clonal size and the V and J genes are those of that table, whereas D and trimming came from the DNA. The repertoire holds 270,000 or so clones, with 85% as singletons. The TCR sequence derives from a human donor in a cohort sampled during active COVID-19. Sequencing input: peripheral blood. The V gene is TRBV3-1 (or the pseudogene TRBV3-2), the J gene TRBJ1-1; D remains ambiguous. CDR3 amino acids: CASSQGEMNTEAFF. The CDR3 nucleotides are TGTGCCAGCAGCCAAGGTGAGATGAACACTGAAGCTTTCTTT.